The 5 T cell receptor beta chains in this list originate from one sample, sequenced in a study of control samples from healthy donors and cancer patients. The table came from immunoSEQ multiplex PCR; TCRdb's copy has only in-frame clones and leaves some out. The table records around 130,000 clones, more than 80% of them present only once. Sequencing was carried out using blood. Receptors were obtained from a man between 18 and 29 years old in good health.

The chain has TRBV4-2 and TRBJ2-1; D is uncertain. The germline CDR1 and CDR2 sequences are LGHNA and YNFKEQ. This CDR3 has 13 amino acids. V shed 1 base and J shed 4 bases, with 5 bases lying between them. CDR3 bases: TGTGCCAGCAGCCAAGCCCGTTACAATGAGCAGTTCTTC. Protein sequence: CASSQARYNEQFF.

V usage is TRBV5-1 and J usage is TRBJ1-1; 8 nucleotides align to TRBD1. With V trimmed by 5 bases and J by 5 bases, 11 bases remained unmatched. The CDR3 contains 15 residues. CDR1 and CDR2 from the germline V gene are SGHRS and YFSETQ. CDR3 amino acids: CASRLLQGASTEAFF. In nucleotides, the CDR3 is TGCGCCAGCAGACTCTTGCAGGGGGCATCGACTGAAGCTTTCTTT. Combining the CDR3 with reference TRBV5-1 and TRBJ1-1 gives the whole variable domain KAGVTQTPRYLIKTRGQQVTLSCSPISGHRSVSWYQQTPGQGLQFLFEYFSETQRNKGNFPGRFSGRQFSNSRSEMNVSTLELGDSALYLCASRLLQGASTEAFFGQGTRLTVV.

V usage is TRBV30 and J usage is TRBJ2-2; D gene unclear. Germline lookup yields CDR1 GTSNPN and CDR2 SVGIG (reference sequence). The CDR3 is 16 residues long. V shed 3 bases and J shed 3 bases, with 17 bases lying between them. The CDR3 bases are TGTGCCTGGAGGCTGTGGAACCGGGTTGACACCGGGGAGCTGTTTTTT. Protein: CAWRLWNRVDTGELFF. Combining the CDR3 with reference TRBV30 and TRBJ2-2 gives the whole variable domain SQTIHQWPATLVQPVGSPLSLECTVEGTSNPNLYWYRQAAGRGLQLLFYSVGIGQISSEVPQNLSASRPQDRQFILSSKKLLLSDSGFYLCAWRLWNRVDTGELFFGEGSRLTVL.

The chain employs TRBV27 and TRBJ2-1; TRBD1 matches 9 bases. Germline V gene sequence: CDR1 MNHEY, CDR2 SMNVEV (reference sequence). The CDR3 is made up of 18 amino acids. Trimming at V came to 6 bases and at J to 3 bases, leaving 15 bases not matched to a gene. The CDR3 spells CASSPPGQGAVFYNEQFF. CDR3 nucleotide sequence: TGTGCCAGCAGCCCTCCGGGACAGGGTGCCGTCTTCTACAATGAGCAGTTCTTC.

This chain connects TRBV7-8 to TRBJ2-1; D may be TRBD1 or TRBD2 (5 bases each). V lost 1 base, J lost 7 bases, and 11 bases lay in between. The CDR3 loop spans 14 amino acids. Germline V gene lookup returns CDR1 SGHVS and CDR2 FQNEAQ. The CDR3 DNA reads as TGTGCCAGCAGCTTAGGGGGTTGGGGGAATGAGCAGTTCTTC. Protein product: CASSLGGWGNEQFF.